Shown below are 17 T cell receptor beta chains from a single sample sequenced in a study of blood T cell repertoires in COVID-19 (TCRdb year 2020). The library was produced with the immunoSEQ multiplex PCR assay. TCRdb holds this immuneACCESS table with in-frame rearrangements only. Some clones are missing; in checked studies, unresolved V genes explain under half, and the rest has no known cause. In all, the sample holds tens of thousands of clones, and about 91% of those were seen once. Approximately 2.2% of the sample is in the top ten clones. Specimen: peripheral blood. The receptors shown here come from a human donor with active COVID-19. The donor label of this sample is uncertain.

The chain couples TRBV9 to TRBJ2-5, with 8 bases fitting TRBD2. The V gene's germline CDR1 is SGDLS and CDR2 YYNGEE. There are 17 residues in the CDR3. V trimming: 0 bases; J trimming: 1 base; junction bases outside the gene matches: 8. The CDR3 here is CASSVDPAGATQETQYF. CDR3 DNA sequence: TGTGCCAGCAGCGTAGACCCAGCGGGGGCTACCCAAGAGACCCAGTACTTC.

This clone has just one count. The chain recombines TRBV4-1 with TRBJ1-2, with a weak D call TRBD1 (6 bases). CDR3 length equals 17 residues. Germline CDR1 and CDR2: MGHRA and YSYEKL. Trimming took off 0 bases at V and 4 bases at J, with 18 bases between the two ends. The CDR3 coding sequence is TGCGCCAGCAGCCAAGAGGGGGCGACATTCTCACCCTATGGCTACACCTTC. Its translation is CASSQEGATFSPYGYTF.

The gene calls are TRBV4-1 and TRBJ1-2; 7 nucleotides match TRBD1. CDR3 length: 17 residues. CDR1 and CDR2 from the germline V gene are MGHRA and YSYEKL. The V segment lost 4 bases and the J segment 4 bases; nucleotides outside the gene matches: 15. The CDR3 coding sequence is TGCGCCAGCAGCCCTCGGGAGGGGGCAGAGTTAGGCTATGGCTACACCTTC. Amino acids: CASSPREGAELGYGYTF.

CDR3 protein: CASSQGGTSGGAADTQYF. The CDR3 nucleotides are TGCGCCAGCAGCCAAGGAGGGACTAGCGGGGGGGCCGCGGATACGCAGTATTTT. This chain links TRBV4-1 with TRBJ2-3; TRBD2 aligns across 16 bases. The J segment lost 6 bases and the V segment lost 1 base, leaving 7 bases of the junction unmatched. The CDR3 spans 18 residues. Germline V CDR1 and CDR2: MGHRA, YSYEKL.

Only one count was recorded for this clone. The chain couples TRBV19 to TRBJ1-1; no definite D call. Between the trimmed V and J ends, which lost 3 bases and 7 bases, there was a span of 9 bases. The CDR3 contains 12 residues. Germline CDR1 and CDR2: LNHDA and SQIVND (reference sequence). The CDR3 loop reads CASSIGGSEAFF. CDR3 nucleotides: TGTGCCAGTAGTATCGGTGGGAGTGAAGCTTTCTTT.

The chain has TRBV5-1 and TRBJ1-3; possible D gene TRBD1, 5 bases. V lost 2 bases, J lost 0 bases, and 12 bases lay in between. The germline V gene has CDR1 SGHRS and CDR2 YFSETQ. This CDR3 is built from 16 residues. The DNA of the CDR3 is TGCGCCAGCAGCTTCGACTTCGACAGCTCTGGAAACACCATATATTTT. Translated, it gives CASSFDFDSSGNTIYF.

The chain couples TRBV18 to TRBJ2-2; D possibly corresponds to TRBD1 (6 bases). Germline CDR1 is KGHSH and CDR2 is LQKENI. V lost 6 bases to trimming and J lost 0 bases, with 14 bases between them. This CDR3 is 16 amino acids long. The CDR3 DNA is TGTGCCAGCTCGCAACGACAGGTTACGAACACCGGGGAGCTGTTTTTT. Amino acids: CASSQRQVTNTGELFF.

This clone came up once. The CDR3 sequence: CARSLMISSGQALLGSGNTIYF. The CDR3 nucleotides read TGTGCCAGAAGCTTGATGATTTCGAGTGGACAGGCCCTTCTAGGTTCTGGAAACACCATATATTTT. The V gene is TRBV5-3, the J gene TRBJ1-3; 7 positions agree with TRBD1. TRBV5-3 is treated as an ORF (open reading frame) with a function not yet certain. The CDR3 covers 22 residues. Trimming cost V 1 base and J 1 base; bases outside gene matches: 23.

Only one count was recorded for this clone. The V gene is TRBV2, the J gene TRBJ1-6; TRBD1 might be the D (6 bases). Germline V gives CDR1 SNHLY, CDR2 FYNNEI. The germline V and J ends were trimmed by 2 bases and 6 bases, with 8 bases remaining between them. There are 14 residues in the CDR3. The chain's CDR3 is CASSELGANSPLHF. CDR3 DNA sequence: TGTGCCAGCAGTGAATTGGGGGCTAATTCACCCCTCCACTTT.

This clone has just one count. The rearrangement joins TRBV6-2 or TRBV6-3 to TRBJ2-1; 11 bases are shared with TRBD2. J gave up 10 bases and V 6 bases, and 14 bases lay outside the gene matches. In germline, CDR1 is MNHEY, CDR2 SVGEGT. The CDR3 has 16 amino acids. The CDR3 bases are TGTGCCAGCAGCCCGCTGATGACTAGCGGGGTAGAAGAGCAGTTCTTC. It specifies CASSPLMTSGVEEQFF.

For the CDR3, the DNA is TGTGCCAGCAGTGACGGCGGGGGGGCAGCAGATACGCAGTATTTT. Encoded protein: CASSDGGGAADTQYF. V gene TRBV6-4 combines with J gene TRBJ2-3, with 9 bases lining up with TRBD2. The germline CDR1 and CDR2 sequences are MRHNA and SNTAGT. The CDR3 runs to 15 residues. Losses at the gene ends were 2 bases for V and 4 bases for J; bases not matched to a gene: 4.

The rearrangement links TRBV18 to TRBJ1-6; the match to TRBD1 covers 7 bases. Germline V CDR1 and CDR2: KGHSH, LQKENI. This CDR3 spans 14 amino acids. V gave up 5 bases and J gave up 8 bases; unmatched junction bases: 6. The CDR3 protein is CASSRDRLDSPLHF. The CDR3 DNA follows: TGTGCCAGCTCAAGGGACAGACTGGATTCACCCCTCCACTTT.

This clone was seen only a few times. The CDR3 region is CASKRTGAHEQYF. The CDR3 DNA follows: TGTGCCAGTAAAAGGACAGGGGCACACGAGCAGTACTTC. The J gene is TRBJ2-7, the V gene TRBV19; 9 bases are shared with TRBD1. CDR1 LNHDA and CDR2 SQIVND come from the germline V gene (reference sequence). The J segment lost 5 bases and the V segment lost 7 bases, leaving 6 bases of the junction unmatched. The CDR3 extends over 13 amino acids.

This sequence joins TRBV28 and TRBJ2-5; the match to TRBD1 covers 9 bases. In germline, CDR1 is MDHEN, CDR2 SYDVKM. V dropped 5 bases and J dropped 5; count of bases not matched to a gene: 9. The CDR3 spans 15 residues. CDR3 protein: CASSPTGTGFETQYF. The CDR3 DNA sequence: TGTGCCAGCAGTCCGACCGGGACAGGGTTTGAGACCCAGTACTTC.

The rearrangement joins TRBV20-1 to TRBJ1-1; D is ambiguous. Trimming removed 5 bases from V and 4 bases from J, with 8 bases in between. The CDR3 runs to 11 residues. CDR1 and CDR2 from the germline V gene are DFQATT and SNEGSKA (reference sequence). In nucleotides, the CDR3 is TGCAGTGCTCTCACAGTCACTGAAGCTTTCTTT. Encoded protein: CSALTVTEAFF.

This rearrangement joins TRBV14 to TRBJ2-5; 11 nucleotides agree with TRBD2. Germline V gene lookup returns CDR1 SGHDN and CDR2 FVKESK. The CDR3 runs to 17 residues. V trimming: 5 bases; J trimming: 1 base; junction bases outside the gene matches: 9. CDR3 coding DNA: TGTGCCAGCAGCTACCGCCAACTAGCGGGGGCCCAAGAGACCCAGTACTTC. It is translated as CASSYRQLAGAQETQYF.

The chain uses TRBV11-2 and TRBJ2-2; a weak D match, TRBD2 (5 bases). The ends were cut back, 2 bases at V and 7 bases at J, with 26 bases in the middle. CDR1 and CDR2 (germline): SGHAT, FQNNGV. The CDR3 has 19 residues. This chain's CDR3 is CASSLYPPISRERSGELFF. In nucleotides, the CDR3 is TGTGCCAGCAGCTTATATCCCCCCATCAGTAGGGAGCGCAGCGGGGAGCTGTTTTTT.